What follows are 13 T cell receptor beta chains derived from one specimen sequenced in a study of identical twins. Each CDR3 protein is one row after TCRdb ran MiXCR on the 5' RACE reads. The sample shows around 960,000 distinct CDR3 sequences, over 9% of them seen only once. The same data also contributed to another study, on yellow fever vaccine responses in identical twins.

The sequenced sample consisted of PBMCs. The receptor set was obtained from a woman aged 18-30 years in good health.

This clonotype was seen many times. V is TRBV7-6 and J is TRBJ2-1; D uncertain. CDR1 is SGHVS and CDR2 is FNYEAQ in the germline V gene. The CDR3 length is 13 residues. Trimming took off 1 base at V and 12 bases at J, with 13 bases between the two ends. The CDR3 DNA reads TGTGCCAGCAGCTTAGAAGTGACGCTTGGGCAGTTCTTC. It is translated as CASSLEVTLGQFF.

This clonotype was seen only a few times. This rearrangement joins TRBV9 to TRBJ2-7, with a possible D match to TRBD2 (5 bases). The CDR3 consists of 17 residues. Trimming took off 0 bases at V and 0 bases at J, with 16 bases between the two ends. The germline V gene encodes CDR1 SGDLS and CDR2 YYNGEE. Here the CDR3 reads CASSVGSRGSASYEQYF. CDR3 nucleotides: TGTGCCAGCAGCGTAGGGTCAAGAGGGTCAGCCTCCTACGAGCAGTACTTC.

Remarks on this clonotype: This clone may be a read error of a much larger clone one base away. The genes are TRBV29-1 and TRBJ2-3; 10 bases line up with TRBD1. V was pared by 7 bases and J by 2 bases, with 6 bases of the junction left unmatched. The CDR3 has 14 residues. Germline V CDR1 and CDR2: SQVTM, ANQGSEA. The CDR3: CSATGQGYTDTQYF. CDR3 DNA sequence: TGCAGCGCGACGGGACAGGGGTACACAGATACGCAGTATTTT.

This clonotype was counted a few times. The chain combines TRBV2 with TRBJ2-1; no firm D call. The CDR3 has 14 residues. Germline loops: CDR1 SNHLY, CDR2 FYNNEI. V was clipped by 1 base and J by 8 bases, with 12 bases between them. CDR3 in DNA: TGTGCCAGCAGTGAAGTAGCTCGCGTTGATGAGCAGTTCTTC. Protein: CASSEVARVDEQFF.

The sample holds a few counts of this clonotype. V gene TRBV20-1 combines with J gene TRBJ2-3; possibly TRBD2 for D (5 bases). Trimming stripped 2 bases from V and 0 bases from J, with 9 bases between. The CDR3 is made up of 14 amino acids. The germline V gene encodes CDR1 DFQATT and CDR2 SNEGSKA (reference sequence). In nucleotides, the CDR3 is TGCAGTGCTAGACCTCGCGGGAGCACAGATACGCAGTATTTT. Protein product: CSARPRGSTDTQYF.

Here the CDR3 reads CSVAPQRGNTEAFF. The CDR3, as DNA: TGCAGCGTTGCCCCCCAGCGGGGTAACACTGAAGCTTTCTTT. The chain couples TRBV29-1 to TRBJ1-1, with D unresolved. Per the germline V gene, CDR1 is SQVTM and CDR2 is ANQGSEA. The CDR3 has 14 amino acids. Trimming took 4 bases from V and 2 from J, leaving 14 bases between them. Filled out from reference TRBV29-1 and TRBJ1-1, the complete variable domain reads SAVISQKPSRDICQRGTSLTIQCQVDSQVTMMFWYRQQPGQSLTLIATANQGSEATYESGFVIDKFPISRPNLTFSTLTVSNMSPEDSSIYLCSVAPQRGNTEAFFGQGTRLTVV.

Only a few counts were recorded for this clonotype. The chain recombines TRBV7-9 with TRBJ1-4, with TRBD1 identical over 7 bases. Germline V lookup: CDR1 SEHNR, CDR2 FQNEAQ (reference sequence). Unmatched junction bases numbered 3, after V lost 1 base and J lost 4 bases. This CDR3 comprises 15 residues. In DNA, the CDR3 is TGTGCCAGCAGCTTAGAAGGGGGCTTTAATGAAAAACTGTTTTTT. This gives the protein CASSLEGGFNEKLFF.

This clonotype was found a few times. The V and J genes are TRBV29-1 and TRBJ1-1; TRBD1 is a possible D gene (5 bases). The V gene lost 4 bases and the J gene lost 7 bases, with 19 bases spanning the gap. Looked up from germline, CDR1 is SQVTM and CDR2 is ANQGSEA. This CDR3 contains 14 residues. The CDR3 protein is CSVVFVVGGSEAFF. As DNA, the CDR3 is TGCAGCGTTGTTTTCGTGGTGGGGGGGAGTGAAGCTTTCTTT. Full variable domain (missing parts from reference TRBV29-1 and TRBJ1-1): SAVISQKPSRDICQRGTSLTIQCQVDSQVTMMFWYRQQPGQSLTLIATANQGSEATYESGFVIDKFPISRPNLTFSTLTVSNMSPEDSSIYLCSVVFVVGGSEAFFGQGTRLTVV.

This clonotype was detected a few times. The chain employs TRBV12-3 or TRBV12-4 and TRBJ2-3; the D is unclear. Trimming left V 3 bases short and J 2 bases short, with 12 bases between. This CDR3 spans 15 amino acids. This CDR3 reads CASSFDRQYTDTQYF. DNA for the CDR3: TGTGCCAGCAGTTTCGACCGTCAATACACAGATACGCAGTATTTT.

This clonotype was counted many times. The chain couples TRBV12-3 or TRBV12-4 to TRBJ2-1; no clear D gene. V lost 6 bases, J lost 8 bases, and 20 bases lay in between. The CDR3 consists of 15 residues. Here the CDR3 DNA reads TGTGCCAGCAGCTCGACCGATCGGGCTTCGTATGAGCAGTTCTTC. Translated, it gives CASSSTDRASYEQFF.

In this sample, this clonotype turned up a few times. This chain's CDR3 is CSAYWVTNTEAFF. The CDR3 DNA reads TGCAGCGCTTATTGGGTTACGAACACTGAAGCTTTCTTT. The chain recombines TRBV20-1 with TRBJ1-1; D not resolved. Germline-derived CDR1 and CDR2 are DFQATT and SNEGSKA (reference sequence). This CDR3 contains 13 residues.

In this sample, this clonotype turned up a few times. The gene calls are TRBV4-2 and TRBJ2-1; 14 nucleotides agree with TRBD2. Looked up from germline, CDR1 is LGHNA and CDR2 is YNFKEQ. V shed 0 bases, J shed 8 bases, and the junction held 9 bases outside the gene matches. The CDR3 covers 18 residues. CDR3 region: CASSQDSGPGLAGDEQFF. For the CDR3, the DNA is TGTGCCAGCAGCCAAGATTCCGGACCGGGACTAGCGGGAGATGAGCAGTTCTTC.

This rearrangement joins TRBV7-8 to TRBJ2-5; no firm D call. The germline V and J ends were trimmed by 5 bases and 5 bases, with 18 bases remaining between them. Looked up from germline, CDR1 is SGHVS and CDR2 is FQNEAQ. This CDR3 has 15 residues. In DNA, the CDR3 is TGTGCCAGCAGCGCCTACGACTGGGCCCTGGAGACCCAGTACTTC. Translated: CASSAYDWALETQYF. Filled out from reference TRBV7-8 and TRBJ2-5, the complete variable domain reads GAGVSQSPRYKVAKRGQDVALRCDPISGHVSLFWYQQALGQGPEFLTYFQNEAQLDKSGLPSDRFFAERPEGSVSTLKIQRTQQEDSAVYLCASSAYDWALETQYFGPGTRLLVL.